This entry lists 8 T cell receptor beta chains sequenced from one sample in a study of OX40 agonist ivuxolimab in advanced cancers. The method was immunoSEQ multiplex PCR; TCRdb's version includes in-frame clones alone and lacks a portion of them. The sample includes tens of thousands of clones, about 94% of them seen just once. The sample consisted of CD4+ or CD8+ T cells sorted from blood, taken in a trial of the OX40 agonist ivuxolimab. The receptors derive from an adult with an advanced solid tumor such as melanoma, head and neck, liver or kidney cancer.

The V gene is TRBV4-3, the J gene TRBJ1-2, with TRBD1 as a possible D gene (6 bases). V lost 3 bases, J lost 4 bases, and 12 bases lay in between. CDR1 and CDR2 from the germline V gene are LGHNA and YSLEER. The CDR3 is 14 amino acids. DNA of the CDR3: TGCGCCAGCAGCCAGGGGGCAGGGGCCTATGGCTACACCTTC. Protein sequence: CASSQGAGAYGYTF.

The J gene is TRBJ2-7, the V gene TRBV19; possible D gene TRBD2, 5 bases. Per germline, CDR1 LNHDA and CDR2 SQIVND (reference sequence). The CDR3 is 13 residues long. CDR3 coding DNA: TGTGCAACACAGAGCGGCAGCTCCTACGAGCAGTACTTC. Its translation is CATQSGSSYEQYF.

The chain employs TRBV7-3 and TRBJ2-5; either TRBD1 or TRBD2 may supply D (6 bases each). Trimming removed 1 base from V and 2 bases from J, with 14 bases in between. From germline, CDR1 is SGHTA and CDR2 FQGTGA. The CDR3 totals 16 residues. The CDR3 DNA is TGTGCCAGCAGCTTAAGGGGGGACACACCACAAGAGACCCAGTACTTC. This gives the protein CASSLRGDTPQETQYF.

The V and J genes are TRBV28 and TRBJ2-7; weak D call: TRBD1 (5 bases). V gave up 3 bases and J gave up 2 bases, with 14 bases separating them. This CDR3 is built from 15 residues. CDR1 and CDR2 (germline): MDHEN, SYDVKM. Written as DNA, the CDR3 is TGTGCCAGCAGTTTTTCTGTACAGGACCCCTACGAGCAGTACTTC. This encodes CASSFSVQDPYEQYF.

The chain joins TRBV18 to TRBJ2-7; 7 bases match TRBD1. The J segment lost 1 base and the V segment lost 2 bases, leaving 8 bases of the junction unmatched. Germline V gene data show CDR1 as KGHSH and CDR2 as LQKENI. The CDR3 extends over 16 amino acids. DNA for the CDR3: TGTGCCAGCTCACCAGGGAGAGGACAGGAATCCTACGAGCAGTACTTC. Its protein product is CASSPGRGQESYEQYF.

This rearrangement joins TRBV9 to TRBJ2-1; TRBD2 matches 13 bases. J lost 8 bases, V lost 4 bases, and 12 bases had no gene match. The CDR3 has 17 amino acids. Germline-derived CDR1 and CDR2 are SGDLS and YYNGEE. The CDR3: CASSTGTSGVGRDEQFF. In DNA form, the CDR3 reads TGTGCCAGCAGCACCGGGACTAGCGGGGTCGGTCGGGATGAGCAGTTCTTC.

The chain joins TRBV12-5 to TRBJ2-5; TRBD1 aligns across 7 bases. The V gene's germline CDR1 is LGHNT and CDR2 FRNRAP. The CDR3 runs to 14 residues. The V and J ends lost 1 base and 5 bases, in that order; junction bases with no gene match: 4. CDR3 coding DNA: TGTGCTAGTGGTTTGGACGGGACAGTGGAGACCCAGTACTTC. Translated: CASGLDGTVETQYF.

The CDR3 sequence is CASSEVLGLGHYEQYF. The CDR3, as DNA: TGTGCCAGCAGTGAAGTCCTGGGACTAGGGCACTACGAGCAGTACTTC. The chain combines TRBV6-1 with TRBJ2-7; TRBD2 aligns across 8 bases. Germline CDR1 MNHNS, CDR2 SASEGT. CDR3 length: 16 amino acids. After removal of 1 base from V and 3 bases from J, the junction contained 8 bases not matched to a gene.